This T cell receptor (beta chain) stems from a study of blood T cells in healthy people across ages. Remarks on this clonotype: Antigen unknown. The junction departs from the called germline gene at one end, perhaps through a read error.

The second PCR ran roughly 7 to 12 cycles with a sample-barcoded 5' primer and J-beta primers. Per-sample output comprised a minimum of 2.5 million paired-end reads containing CDR3. TCRdb processed the 5' RACE reads anew with MiXCR; each CDR3 protein has one entry. This sample has hundreds of thousands of distinct CDR3 sequences; 47% occur once, and the top ten carry approximately 23%. Whole-study results and caveats: Among long-lived donors, naive CD4+ cells were more numerous and diversity higher than in aged donors. Diversity estimated from one million T cells was considered an underestimate.

The germline CDR1 and CDR2 sequences are SGHTA and FQGNSA. The CDR3 sequence is 13 residues long. Input material: blood. The J gene is TRBJ2-2, the V gene TRBV7-2; D may correspond to TRBD1 or TRBD2 (5 bases each). The receptor was isolated from an elderly man in good health. The CDR3 DNA follows: TGTGCCAGCAGCTCACCCAACCGAGGGGAGCCGTTTTTT. Its translation: CASSSPNRGEPFF.